Listed below are T cell receptor beta chains from one sample, sequenced in a study of cytomegalovirus exposure and HLA in healthy donors. The repertoire was sequenced with immunoSEQ multiplex PCR; TCRdb's copy has only in-frame clones and lacks some. The sample has some 200,000 clones, more than 60% seen once; the top ten hold around 3.1%. The sequenced sample consisted of PBMCs. The receptor source for this set is a female donor in good health and CMV-seronegative. Both conserved end residues are part of each CDR3. The D gene is left open where the match is weak. Size values are once, few and many counts, or a class for expanded clones, and some rows have none.

-	TRBV11-3	TRBJ2-2	-	CASSLRGIGGGELFF	TGTGCCAGCAGCTTACGGGGGATTGGGGGCGGGGAGCTGTTTTTT
few	TRBV4-1	TRBJ2-1	-	CASSGRDWVNDEQFF	TGCGCCAGCAGCGGCCGGGACTGGGTCAACGATGAGCAGTTCTTC
-	TRBV5-1	TRBJ1-1	TRBD1	CASSLVGGNTEAFF	TGCGCCAGCAGCTTGGTAGGGGGCAACACTGAAGCTTTCTTT
-	TRBV9	TRBJ2-3	-	CASSVGPLLRTDTQYF	TGTGCCAGCAGCGTTGGTCCCCTTCTACGCACAGATACGCAGTATTTT
-	TRBV4-1	TRBJ2-3	TRBD2	CASSQVGTSSTDTQYF	TGCGCCAGCAGCCAAGTGGGGACTAGTAGCACAGATACGCAGTATTTT
-	TRBV27	TRBJ1-1	TRBD1	CASRPDRGLFNTEAFF	TGTGCCAGCAGACCCGACAGGGGACTTTTTAACACTGAAGCTTTCTTT
-	TRBV7-9	TRBJ2-7	-	CASSLEIRVAEQYF	TGTGCCAGCAGCTTAGAAATCAGGGTGGCCGAGCAGTACTTC
-	TRBV20-1	TRBJ2-1	-	CSSTGGEQFF	TGCAGCTCCACCGGCGGTGAGCAGTTCTTC
-	TRBV4-1	TRBJ2-1	TRBD2	CASSTEGLDINEQFF	TGCGCCAGCAGCACCGAAGGACTAGATATAAATGAGCAGTTCTTC
-	TRBV6-5	TRBJ1-1	-	CATRRGKNTEAFF	TGTGCCACCCGGAGAGGGAAGAACACTGAAGCTTTCTTT
-	TRBV28	TRBJ1-2	TRBD1	CASSQTGGAGNYGYTF	TGTGCCAGCAGCCAGACAGGGGGCGCAGGGAACTATGGCTACACCTTC
-	TRBV30	TRBJ2-3	TRBD2	CAWTRLAGAGAQYF	TGTGCCTGGACAAGGCTAGCGGGAGCCGGAGCGCAGTATTTT
-	TRBV5-4	TRBJ1-4	-	CASSGNTGEKLFF	TGTGCCAGCAGCGGCAATACGGGGGAAAAACTGTTTTTT
few	TRBV7-2	TRBJ2-5	TRBD1	CASSLGPGGGEETQYF	TGTGCCAGCAGCTTAGGGCCAGGGGGCGGAGAGGAGACCCAGTACTTC
-	TRBV7-6	TRBJ1-6	TRBD1	CASSDRQGHSPLHF	TGTGCCAGCAGCGACAGACAGGGGCATTCACCCCTCCACTTT
-	TRBV4-3	TRBJ1-2	-	CASSQDPYGRDNYGYTF	TGCGCCAGCAGCCAAGACCCGTATGGCAGGGATAACTATGGCTACACCTTC
-	TRBV5-6	TRBJ2-1	TRBD1	CASSTTGGEVNEQFF	TGTGCCAGCAGCACTACAGGGGGCGAGGTCAATGAGCAGTTCTTC
once	TRBV5-3	TRBJ2-2	TRBD2	CARSLEAGDGELFF	TGTGCCAGAAGCTTGGAAGCGGGGGACGGGGAGCTGTTTTTT
once	TRBV7-2	TRBJ1-6	TRBD1	CASSLGTGNRSPLHF	TGTGCCAGCAGCTTAGGGACAGGCAATCGGTCACCCCTCCACTTT
few	TRBV6-5	TRBJ2-7	-	CASSSTVGINYEQYF	TGTGCCAGCAGTTCGACGGTGGGTATCAACTACGAGCAGTACTTC
-	TRBV13	TRBJ2-7	TRBD2	CASSLLAGVEEQYF	TGTGCCAGCAGCTTGCTAGCGGGAGTGGAAGAGCAGTACTTC
-	TRBV15	TRBJ1-2	TRBD1	CATSRDLGTGLYGYTF	TGTGCCACCAGCAGAGATTTGGGGACAGGGCTCTATGGCTACACCTTC
-	TRBV5-1	TRBJ1-3	TRBD1	CASSLADVGQHSGNTIYF	TGCGCCAGCAGCTTGGCCGACGTGGGACAGCACTCTGGAAACACCATATATTTT
-	TRBV5-4	TRBJ2-3	TRBD2	CASSAATSGKGDTQYF	TGTGCCAGCAGCGCGGCGACTAGCGGGAAGGGAGATACGCAGTATTTT
-	TRBV7-8	TRBJ2-7	TRBD2	CASSFSRTSGSYEQYF	TGTGCCAGCAGCTTTAGCCGGACTAGCGGGAGCTACGAGCAGTACTTC
-	TRBV30	TRBJ2-1	-	CAWSPSSYNEQFF	TGTGCCTGGAGCCCCTCTTCCTACAATGAGCAGTTCTTC
-	TRBV5-5	TRBJ2-7	TRBD1	CASSAPRQGLVHEQYF	TGTGCCAGCAGCGCACCGCGACAGGGTCTCGTCCACGAGCAGTACTTC
-	TRBV9	TRBJ2-2	TRBD1	CASSKRTGTGGTGELFF	TGTGCCAGCAGCAAACGCACCGGGACAGGGGGGACCGGGGAGCTGTTTTTT
few	TRBV18	TRBJ2-2	-	CASSPPGGGLWTGELFF	TGTGCCAGCTCACCACCAGGAGGGGGCTTGTGGACCGGGGAGCTGTTTTTT
few	TRBV5-1	TRBJ1-2	-	CASSLAGTKTNYGYTF	TGCGCCAGCAGCTTGGCCGGGACAAAAACTAACTATGGCTACACCTTC
few	TRBV5-6	TRBJ2-7	-	CASSYQGGEQYF	TGTGCCAGCAGCTACCAGGGGGGCGAGCAGTACTTC
-	TRBV27	TRBJ2-3	TRBD1	CASSLSGTGDLDTQYF	TGTGCCAGCAGTTTATCCGGGACAGGGGATTTAGATACGCAGTATTTT
-	TRBV28	TRBJ1-5	TRBD1	CASSPVGTGVHQPQHF	TGTGCCAGCAGTCCGGTTGGGACAGGGGTACATCAGCCCCAGCATTTT
few	TRBV19	TRBJ2-4	TRBD1	CASSMTGSKNIQYF	TGTGCCAGTAGTATGACAGGGTCCAAAAACATTCAGTACTTC
-	TRBV18	TRBJ1-2	-	CASSPSGVLYGYTF	TGTGCCAGCTCACCAAGCGGAGTCCTTTATGGCTACACCTTC
-	TRBV2	TRBJ1-2	TRBD1	CASSDPTGGNGYTF	TGTGCCAGCAGTGACCCGACAGGGGGCAATGGCTACACCTTC
-	TRBV11-2	TRBJ1-1	TRBD1	CASSVQGASTEAFF	TGTGCCAGCAGCGTACAGGGGGCTAGCACTGAAGCTTTCTTT
few	TRBV28	TRBJ2-7	-	CASSLEVSGYEQYF	TGTGCCAGCAGTTTAGAAGTTTCCGGCTACGAGCAGTACTTC
few	TRBV2	TRBJ2-7	TRBD2	CASTGRTSGPYEQYF	TGTGCCAGCACCGGGCGGACTAGCGGCCCCTACGAGCAGTACTTC
once	TRBV6-1	TRBJ2-7	-	CASSEAAGAVDDEQYF	TGTGCCAGCAGTGAAGCGGCAGGGGCGGTCGACGACGAGCAGTACTTC
-	TRBV2	TRBJ1-3	TRBD1	CADLLPGQQGNTIYF	TGTGCCGATCTTTTACCGGGACAGCAAGGAAACACCATATATTTT
-	TRBV7-2	TRBJ1-1	-	CASSLTENTEAFF	TGTGCCAGCAGCTTAACAGAGAACACTGAAGCTTTCTTT
-	TRBV7-3	TRBJ1-5	-	CASSLGPNQPQHF	TGTGCCAGCAGCCTAGGTCCAAATCAGCCCCAGCATTTT
-	TRBV11-2	TRBJ1-2	TRBD1	CASSLDRGHGYTF	TGTGCCAGCAGCCTGGACAGGGGGCATGGCTACACCTTC
-	TRBV15	TRBJ2-7	TRBD1	CATSRERSRQGRAHF	TGTGCCACCAGCAGAGAGCGGTCGAGACAGGGTCGGGCACACTTC
-	TRBV7-9	TRBJ1-6	-	CASSVQGWDSPLHF	TGTGCCAGCAGCGTCCAGGGCTGGGATTCACCCCTCCACTTT
-	TRBV11-2	TRBJ2-3	TRBD2	CASSQGVAGDTQYF	TGTGCCAGCAGCCAAGGGGTAGCGGGAGATACGCAGTATTTT
-	TRBV5-6	TRBJ1-6	-	CASDTSSPLHF	TGTGCCAGCGACACAAGCTCACCCCTCCACTTT
-	TRBV6-5	TRBJ2-7	TRBD1	CASSLSGTGLYEQYF	TGTGCCAGCAGTTTATCCGGGACAGGGCTCTACGAGCAGTACTTC
-	TRBV27	TRBJ2-2	-	CASREGYGELFF	TGTGCCAGCAGGGAGGGGTACGGGGAGCTGTTTTTT
few	TRBV27	TRBJ2-7	-	CASSFLDSFYEQYF	TGTGCCAGCAGTTTTTTGGACTCGTTCTACGAGCAGTACTTC